Listed below are T cell receptor beta chains from one sample, sequenced in a study of shared clonotypes between healthy human individuals. Measured with immunoSEQ multiplex PCR; TCRdb has only the in-frame clones, and not every one. The data show fewer than 400,000 clones, with about 74% seen just once and under 13% held by the top ten. Sequences were obtained from memory CD4+ T cells sorted from blood. These receptors were taken from a young man in good health. The CDR3 runs from the conserved cysteine through the conserved F or W. Fields, in order: V gene, D gene, J gene, clone size, CDR3 protein, CDR3 DNA. D genes are given only for firm matches. Only part of the rows carry a size: once, few, many, or a class if the clone is expanded.

v_gene: TRBV5-1
d_gene: TRBD2
j_gene: TRBJ2-3
abundance: -
CDR3aa: CASSSWGSGRVGTQYF
CDR3nt: TGCGCCAGCAGCTCCTGGGGTAGCGGGAGAGTTGGTACGCAGTATTTT

v_gene: TRBV28
d_gene: -
j_gene: TRBJ2-7
abundance: -
CDR3aa: CASSYDRRVQYF
CDR3nt: TGTGCCAGCAGTTATGATCGTCGTGTGCAGTACTTC

v_gene: TRBV11-2
d_gene: TRBD2
j_gene: TRBJ2-2
abundance: -
CDR3aa: CASSLSLAGGLTGELFF
CDR3nt: TGTGCCAGCAGCTTATCGCTAGCGGGAGGGCTCACCGGGGAGCTGTTTTTT

v_gene: TRBV7-9
d_gene: TRBD1
j_gene: TRBJ2-1
abundance: -
CDR3aa: CASRPTGTGIDNEQFF
CDR3nt: TGTGCCAGCAGGCCAACCGGGACAGGGATTGACAATGAGCAGTTCTTC

v_gene: TRBV2
d_gene: -
j_gene: TRBJ2-5
abundance: -
CDR3aa: CASSEETQYF
CDR3nt: TGTGCCAGCAGTGAAGAGACCCAGTACTTC

v_gene: TRBV30
d_gene: -
j_gene: TRBJ2-2
abundance: few
CDR3aa: CAWSVANGELFF
CDR3nt: TGTGCCTGGAGTGTTGCGAACGGGGAGCTGTTTTTT

v_gene: TRBV5-4
d_gene: -
j_gene: TRBJ2-7
abundance: -
CDR3aa: CASSLAAGQSYEQYF
CDR3nt: TGTGCCAGCAGCTTGGCAGCGGGCCAATCCTACGAGCAGTACTTC

v_gene: TRBV5-4
d_gene: -
j_gene: TRBJ2-2
abundance: few
CDR3aa: CASSTPKLGLSNTGELFF
CDR3nt: TGTGCCAGCAGCACACCCAAACTCGGGCTTTCCAACACCGGGGAGCTGTTTTTT

v_gene: TRBV13
d_gene: -
j_gene: TRBJ2-7
abundance: -
CDR3aa: CASSLSSYEQYF
CDR3nt: TGTGCCAGCAGCTTAAGCTCCTACGAGCAGTACTTC

v_gene: TRBV6-1
d_gene: -
j_gene: TRBJ2-5
abundance: -
CDR3aa: CASSEQGSYQYF
CDR3nt: TGTGCCAGCAGTGAACAGGGGAGTTACCAGTACTTC

v_gene: TRBV6-5
d_gene: TRBD2
j_gene: TRBJ2-1
abundance: once
CDR3aa: CASSYSAASGTREQFF
CDR3nt: TGTGCCAGCAGTTATTCGGCGGCTAGCGGGACGCGTGAGCAGTTCTTC

v_gene: TRBV6-1
d_gene: -
j_gene: TRBJ1-3
abundance: -
CDR3aa: CASNVGNTIYF
CDR3nt: TGTGCCAGCAACGTTGGGAACACCATATATTTT

v_gene: TRBV5-6
d_gene: -
j_gene: TRBJ1-2
abundance: -
CDR3aa: CASSLSAGSGYTF
CDR3nt: TGTGCCAGCAGCTTGAGCGCAGGGAGTGGCTACACCTTC

v_gene: TRBV2
d_gene: TRBD2
j_gene: TRBJ2-5
abundance: -
CDR3aa: CASTHSGNGQETQYF
CDR3nt: TGTGCCAGCACCCATAGCGGGAATGGACAAGAGACCCAGTACTTC

v_gene: TRBV6-1
d_gene: TRBD1
j_gene: TRBJ2-1
abundance: few
CDR3aa: CASSALPGTGGFGEQFF
CDR3nt: TGTGCCAGCAGTGCGCTACCCGGGACAGGGGGCTTTGGTGAGCAGTTCTTC

v_gene: TRBV6-6
d_gene: -
j_gene: TRBJ2-2
abundance: -
CDR3aa: CASFIFSNTGELFF
CDR3nt: TGTGCCAGCTTTATCTTTTCTAACACCGGGGAGCTGTTTTTT

v_gene: TRBV12-5
d_gene: TRBD2
j_gene: TRBJ2-1
abundance: -
CDR3aa: CASGLVLAGSSYNEQFF
CDR3nt: TGTGCTAGTGGTTTGGTCCTAGCGGGCAGCTCCTACAATGAGCAGTTCTTC

v_gene: TRBV15
d_gene: -
j_gene: TRBJ2-7
abundance: -
CDR3aa: CATSRSLSEQYF
CDR3nt: TGTGCCACCAGCAGGTCATTGTCCGAGCAGTACTTC

v_gene: TRBV28
d_gene: -
j_gene: TRBJ1-1
abundance: -
CDR3aa: CASAGQYTEAFF
CDR3nt: TGTGCCAGCGCTGGACAGTACACTGAAGCTTTCTTT

v_gene: TRBV19
d_gene: -
j_gene: TRBJ2-2
abundance: -
CDR3aa: CASSMLKGRTRELFF
CDR3nt: TGTGCCAGTAGTATGTTAAAAGGCCGGACCCGGGAGCTGTTTTTT

v_gene: TRBV29-1
d_gene: TRBD2
j_gene: TRBJ2-1
abundance: -
CDR3aa: CSVVRLAGVLEQFF
CDR3nt: TGCAGCGTTGTAAGGTTAGCGGGAGTACTCGAGCAGTTCTTC

v_gene: TRBV6-1
d_gene: -
j_gene: TRBJ2-5
abundance: -
CDR3aa: CASSETIFLGHQAETQYF
CDR3nt: TGTGCCAGCAGTGAGACGATTTTTTTGGGACATCAAGCAGAGACCCAGTACTTC

v_gene: TRBV19
d_gene: -
j_gene: TRBJ1-1
abundance: -
CDR3aa: CASSRAAEAFF
CDR3nt: TGTGCCAGTAGCAGGGCTGCAGAAGCTTTCTTT

v_gene: TRBV6-1
d_gene: -
j_gene: TRBJ2-7
abundance: -
CDR3aa: CASSEAPGQWYEQYF
CDR3nt: TGTGCCAGCAGTGAAGCGCCCGGACAGTGGTACGAGCAGTACTTC

v_gene: TRBV19
d_gene: TRBD2
j_gene: TRBJ2-1
abundance: few
CDR3aa: CASSFPGTSGRNEQFF
CDR3nt: TGTGCCAGTAGTTTCCCCGGGACTAGCGGGAGGAATGAGCAGTTCTTC

v_gene: TRBV7-2
d_gene: TRBD2
j_gene: TRBJ2-7
abundance: -
CDR3aa: CASRRGAAGFYEQYF
CDR3nt: TGTGCCAGCAGGCGGGGGGCGGCGGGGTTCTACGAGCAGTACTTC

v_gene: TRBV7-9
d_gene: -
j_gene: TRBJ2-1
abundance: many
CDR3aa: CASSLETSLNEQFF
CDR3nt: TGTGCCAGCAGCTTAGAAACCTCACTAAATGAGCAGTTCTTC

v_gene: TRBV7-9
d_gene: -
j_gene: TRBJ1-5
abundance: -
CDR3aa: CASSPQKNQPQHF
CDR3nt: TGTGCCAGCAGCCCACAAAAGAATCAGCCCCAGCATTTT

v_gene: TRBV2
d_gene: TRBD1
j_gene: TRBJ2-7
abundance: -
CDR3aa: CASSATTGGQYEQYF
CDR3nt: TGTGCCAGCAGTGCCACGACAGGGGGGCAGTACGAGCAGTACTTC

v_gene: TRBV6-1
d_gene: -
j_gene: TRBJ2-7
abundance: -
CDR3aa: CASSVDIGTYEQYF
CDR3nt: TGTGCCAGCAGTGTGGACATAGGAACCTACGAGCAGTACTTC

v_gene: TRBV5-1
d_gene: -
j_gene: TRBJ1-2
abundance: -
CDR3aa: CASSLDRESNYGYTF
CDR3nt: TGCGCCAGCAGCTTGGATCGGGAAAGTAACTATGGCTACACCTTC

v_gene: TRBV11-2
d_gene: TRBD2
j_gene: TRBJ2-3
abundance: -
CDR3aa: CASSRLTSGSTDTQYF
CDR3nt: TGTGCCAGCAGCCGCCTCACTAGCGGGAGCACAGATACGCAGTATTTT

v_gene: TRBV15
d_gene: -
j_gene: TRBJ2-7
abundance: -
CDR3aa: CATSRLRGTYEQYF
CDR3nt: TGTGCCACCAGCAGATTACGGGGAACCTACGAGCAGTACTTC

v_gene: TRBV5-1
d_gene: -
j_gene: TRBJ2-1
abundance: -
CDR3aa: CASSLWVDFEVRNEQFF
CDR3nt: TGCGCCAGCAGCTTGTGGGTCGACTTCGAGGTAAGGAATGAGCAGTTCTTC

v_gene: TRBV18
d_gene: TRBD1
j_gene: TRBJ1-2
abundance: -
CDR3aa: CASSPGDREYGYTF
CDR3nt: TGTGCCAGCTCACCAGGGGACAGGGAATATGGCTACACCTTC

v_gene: TRBV5-1
d_gene: -
j_gene: TRBJ2-1
abundance: -
CDR3aa: CASSSPPNNEQFF
CDR3nt: TGCGCCAGCAGCTCGCCACCTAACAATGAGCAGTTCTTC

v_gene: TRBV5-1
d_gene: -
j_gene: TRBJ2-1
abundance: -
CDR3aa: CASSLDGYNEQFF
CDR3nt: TGCGCCAGCAGCTTGGACGGTTACAATGAGCAGTTCTTC

v_gene: TRBV6-5
d_gene: TRBD1
j_gene: TRBJ2-1
abundance: -
CDR3aa: CASSYSGTGGKRQFF
CDR3nt: TGTGCCAGCAGTTACTCGGGGACAGGTGGAAAGAGGCAGTTCTTC

v_gene: TRBV30
d_gene: TRBD2
j_gene: TRBJ2-1
abundance: once
CDR3aa: CAWSSGRHEQFF
CDR3nt: TGTGCCTGGTCTAGCGGGAGGCATGAGCAGTTCTTC

v_gene: TRBV30
d_gene: TRBD1
j_gene: TRBJ1-5
abundance: few
CDR3aa: CAWSRQGQQPQHF
CDR3nt: TGTGCCTGGAGTAGACAGGGGCAGCAGCCCCAGCATTTT

v_gene: TRBV29-1
d_gene: TRBD2
j_gene: TRBJ2-5
abundance: once
CDR3aa: CSAGGRKETQYF
CDR3nt: TGCAGCGCCGGGGGGAGAAAAGAGACCCAGTACTTC

v_gene: TRBV5-1
d_gene: -
j_gene: TRBJ1-4
abundance: -
CDR3aa: CASSPLGRAANEKLFF
CDR3nt: TGCGCCAGCAGCCCGCTTGGCCGGGCGGCTAATGAAAAACTGTTTTTT

v_gene: TRBV7-6
d_gene: TRBD1
j_gene: TRBJ2-3
abundance: few
CDR3aa: CASSLKTGILTDTQYF
CDR3nt: TGTGCCAGCAGCTTAAAGACAGGGATCCTCACAGATACGCAGTATTTT

v_gene: TRBV25-1
d_gene: TRBD1
j_gene: TRBJ1-5
abundance: once
CDR3aa: CASSGTGGWNSNQPQHF
CDR3nt: TGTGCCAGCAGTGGGACAGGGGGCTGGAACAGCAATCAGCCCCAGCATTTT

v_gene: TRBV2
d_gene: TRBD2
j_gene: TRBJ2-3
abundance: -
CDR3aa: CASSGPSGQTDTQYF
CDR3nt: TGTGCCAGCAGTGGGCCTAGCGGGCAAACAGATACGCAGTATTTT

v_gene: TRBV7-9
d_gene: -
j_gene: TRBJ2-5
abundance: -
CDR3aa: CASSLRWQETQYF
CDR3nt: TGTGCCAGCAGCTTAAGATGGCAAGAGACCCAGTACTTC

v_gene: TRBV5-1
d_gene: -
j_gene: TRBJ2-7
abundance: -
CDR3aa: CASSFNSLGEQYF
CDR3nt: TGCGCCAGCAGCTTTAACAGTTTGGGGGAGCAGTACTTC

v_gene: TRBV5-1
d_gene: -
j_gene: TRBJ1-2
abundance: -
CDR3aa: CASSQATSYGYTF
CDR3nt: TGCGCCAGCAGTCAGGCGACCTCATATGGCTACACCTTC

v_gene: TRBV6-5
d_gene: -
j_gene: TRBJ2-7
abundance: few
CDR3aa: CASSQLGEQYF
CDR3nt: TGTGCCAGCAGCCAGCTGGGCGAGCAGTACTTC

v_gene: TRBV28
d_gene: -
j_gene: TRBJ2-1
abundance: few
CDR3aa: CASSIGQSGSMKQFF
CDR3nt: TGTGCCAGCAGCATAGGACAGTCAGGCTCAATGAAGCAGTTCTTC

v_gene: TRBV10-1
d_gene: -
j_gene: TRBJ2-1
abundance: -
CDR3aa: CASSRDGRIDEQFF
CDR3nt: TGCGCCAGCAGTAGGGACGGACGGATCGATGAGCAGTTCTTC

v_gene: TRBV10-3
d_gene: TRBD1
j_gene: TRBJ2-1
abundance: -
CDR3aa: CAISPRDRDFNEQFF
CDR3nt: TGTGCCATCAGTCCCCGGGACAGGGACTTCAATGAGCAGTTCTTC

v_gene: TRBV18
d_gene: TRBD2
j_gene: TRBJ2-3
abundance: -
CDR3aa: CASSPGGSDTQYF
CDR3nt: TGTGCCAGCTCACCGGGGGGGTCGGATACGCAGTATTTT

v_gene: TRBV10-3
d_gene: -
j_gene: TRBJ1-2
abundance: -
CDR3aa: CATSGSNYGYTF
CDR3nt: TGTGCCACCTCGGGGTCTAACTATGGCTACACCTTC

v_gene: TRBV18
d_gene: TRBD1
j_gene: TRBJ1-1
abundance: -
CDR3aa: CASSQPTGVTEAFF
CDR3nt: TGTGCCAGCTCACAACCTACAGGGGTAACTGAAGCTTTCTTT

v_gene: TRBV7-9
d_gene: -
j_gene: TRBJ1-5
abundance: -
CDR3aa: CASSSLDSNQPQHF
CDR3nt: TGTGCCAGCAGCTCCCTGGATAGCAATCAGCCCCAGCATTTT

v_gene: TRBV2
d_gene: -
j_gene: TRBJ2-1
abundance: -
CDR3aa: CASSVSGRISYNEQFF
CDR3nt: TGTGCCAGCAGTGTAAGTGGACGCATCTCCTACAATGAGCAGTTCTTC

v_gene: TRBV19
d_gene: -
j_gene: TRBJ2-7
abundance: -
CDR3aa: CASRLAGSYEQYF
CDR3nt: TGTGCCAGTAGGTTGGCGGGGTCCTACGAGCAGTACTTC

v_gene: TRBV9
d_gene: TRBD1
j_gene: TRBJ1-1
abundance: -
CDR3aa: CASSAVPGTGGSTEAFF
CDR3nt: TGTGCCAGCAGCGCGGTGCCCGGGACAGGGGGGAGCACTGAAGCTTTCTTT

v_gene: TRBV2
d_gene: TRBD2
j_gene: TRBJ2-1
abundance: -
CDR3aa: CATKYGGSSYNEQFF
CDR3nt: TGTGCCACCAAATACGGGGGGAGCTCCTACAATGAGCAGTTCTTC